This T cell receptor beta chain comes out of a study of blood T cell repertoires in COVID-19. Background on the study: COVID-19 samples from acute and convalescent phases originated in the United States, Italy and Spain.

This clone has just a few counts. This CDR3 is built from 12 residues. V lost 6 bases, J lost 9 bases, and 14 bases lay in between. TCRdb keeps only in-frame clones here, not all; method: immunoSEQ multiplex PCR. The table has approximately 250,000 clones, 86% seen once. The chain has TRBV12-3 or TRBV12-4 and TRBJ2-5, with D possibly TRBD1 on 5 matching bases. Sequenced sample: peripheral blood. The TCR comes from a young man with active or convalescent COVID-19. Here the CDR3 reads CASSDLLGAQYF. CDR3 DNA: TGTGCCAGCAGCGATTTGCTAGGGGCCCAGTACTTC.